The entry below describes one TCR beta chain. Its antigen has not been determined. No base quality information exists; no much larger clone differs at one position. The germline V gene yields SGHDN for CDR1 and FVKESK for CDR2. The CDR3 has 18 amino acids, counting the end cysteine and phenylalanine. Solely the CDR3 DNA is kept, with 54 bases framed from the first base. Ends trimmed: V by 1 base, J by 2 bases; bases unmatched to a gene: 13. TCRbeta libraries were sequenced on an Illumina MiSeq, and an average of about 41,000 productive templates per sample was obtained. Multiplex PCR amplification was used to generate TCRbeta CDR3 libraries with the immunoSEQ assay. For the original study's pipeline: Repertoire diversity was calculated as previously defined, with values near 0 taken to indicate extremely monoclonal samples. TCRdb retrieved this table from immuneACCESS and kept in-frame rearrangements only. Not all clones are present; in checked studies, unresolved V genes account for under half, and no reason is known for the remainder. V and J calls and clone size are as listed in that table; D and trimming were resolved from the DNA. Recorded for this sample are some 25,000 clones; approximately 94% of them occurred a single time. The ten largest clonotypes hold around 7.1% of the sample.

The same DNA, extracted from blood mononuclear cells, served for both TCR sequencing and STAT3 sequencing. The sample originates from a study of STAT3 mutations in large granular lymphocyte leukemia (dated by TCRdb to about 2019). Background on the whole study: Canonical activating STAT3 mutations were detected in roughly half of the longitudinally sequenced T-LGLL patients. More than half of T-LGLL patients received one or more immunosuppressive therapy regimens, with hematologic response in about two fifths of those treated. Patients with T-cell large granular lymphocyte leukemia underwent serial deep sequencing of TCRbeta CDR3 and STAT3 to reconstruct clonal hierarchy and dynamics. Fewer than 20 representative T-LGLL cases were selected from an initial cohort of roughly 210 LGL patients for longitudinal TCRbeta and STAT3 sequencing. A couple of patients with natural killer LGL leukemia were also sequenced longitudinally as controls within the study. Patients were sequenced at around 4 time points on average, with the number of samplings per patient ranging from 2 to 8.

What the authors observed across the whole study: All T-LGLL patients had at least one immunodominant TCRbeta clonotype, and roughly half had multiple immunodominant subclonotypes. Linking therapy response to changes in TCR clonal burden was complicated by variable intervals between samplings and by differing treatment regimens. In 6 of 18 patients, TCR clonotype switching occurred after therapy, and every newly emerging clone was STAT3 wild type. Dominant TCR clone burden was found to exceed STAT3 mutant burden in several patients, suggesting that STAT3 mutation arose secondarily within a pre-expanded clone. Because no samples were available when a clone first appeared, clonal expansion was inferred from samplings taken at other points. Persisting codominant clonotypes in some patients meant a small but highly pathogenic clone may have been missed.

The rearrangement joined TRBV14 to TRBJ1-2; 7 nucleotides in the junction match TRBD1. The sequence was obtained from a man aged 40-55 years with T-cell large granular lymphocyte leukemia. Some clones in this sample may be carry-over from other donors' samples. The age is the age at diagnosis. Sequencing was carried out using peripheral blood mononuclear cells. The CDR3: CASSQGPETGAWNYGYTF. At the DNA level, the sequence is TGTGCCAGCAGCCAAGGGCCCGAAACAGGGGCGTGGAACTATGGCTACACCTTC.